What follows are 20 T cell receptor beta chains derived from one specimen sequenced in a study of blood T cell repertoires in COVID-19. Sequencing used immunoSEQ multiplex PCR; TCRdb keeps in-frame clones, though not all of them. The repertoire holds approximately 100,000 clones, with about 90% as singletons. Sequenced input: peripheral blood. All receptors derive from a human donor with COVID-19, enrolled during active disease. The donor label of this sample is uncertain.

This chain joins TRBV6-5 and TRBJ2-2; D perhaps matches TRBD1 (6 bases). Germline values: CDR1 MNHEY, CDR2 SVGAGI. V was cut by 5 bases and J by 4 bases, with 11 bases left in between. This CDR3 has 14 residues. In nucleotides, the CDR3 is TGTGCCAGCAGTCGACAGGAGCTCACCGGGGAGCTGTTTTTT. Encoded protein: CASSRQELTGELFF.

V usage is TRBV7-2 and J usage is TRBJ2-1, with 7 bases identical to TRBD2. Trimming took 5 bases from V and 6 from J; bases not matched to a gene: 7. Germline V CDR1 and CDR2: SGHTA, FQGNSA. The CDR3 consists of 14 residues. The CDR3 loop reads CASSPGGMRNEQFF. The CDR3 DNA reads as TGTGCCAGCAGCCCCGGGGGGATGCGCAATGAGCAGTTCTTC.

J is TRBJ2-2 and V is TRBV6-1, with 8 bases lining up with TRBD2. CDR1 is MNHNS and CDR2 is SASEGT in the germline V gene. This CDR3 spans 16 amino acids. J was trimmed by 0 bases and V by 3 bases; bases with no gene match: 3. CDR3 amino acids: CASSEFSGANTGELFF. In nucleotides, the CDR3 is TGTGCCAGCAGTGAGTTTAGCGGGGCGAACACCGGGGAGCTGTTTTTT.

This CDR3 reads CASSPTGLSNTEAFF. The CDR3 DNA is TGTGCCAGCAGTCCAACGGGACTGTCGAACACTGAAGCTTTCTTT. V usage is TRBV7-9 and J usage is TRBJ1-1, with D perhaps matching TRBD1 (5 bases). Trimming cost V 6 bases and J 1 base, with 15 bases left between them. CDR1 SEHNR and CDR2 FQNEAQ come from the germline V gene (reference sequence). CDR3 size: 15 residues.

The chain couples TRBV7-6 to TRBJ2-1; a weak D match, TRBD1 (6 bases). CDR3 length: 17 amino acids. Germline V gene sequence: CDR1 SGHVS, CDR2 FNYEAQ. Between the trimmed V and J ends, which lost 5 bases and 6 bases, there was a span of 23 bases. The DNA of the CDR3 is TGTGCCAGCAGCCGGACAGACGAAACCATTACTGGCAATGAGCAGTTCTTC. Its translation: CASSRTDETITGNEQFF. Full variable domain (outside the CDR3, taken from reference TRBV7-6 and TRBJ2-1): GAGVSQSPRYKVTKRGQDVALRCDPISGHVSLYWYRQALGQGPEFLTYFNYEAQQDKSGLPNDRFSAERPEGSISTLTIQRTEQRDSAMYRCASSRTDETITGNEQFFGPGTRLTVL.

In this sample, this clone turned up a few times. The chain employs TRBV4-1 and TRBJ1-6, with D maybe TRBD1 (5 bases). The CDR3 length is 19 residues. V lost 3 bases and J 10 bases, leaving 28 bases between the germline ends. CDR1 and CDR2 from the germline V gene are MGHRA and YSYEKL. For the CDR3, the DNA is TGCGCCAGCAGCCAGTTCGTACTCGCTCAGAAGGGGTATGGGTCACCCCTCCACTTT. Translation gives CASSQFVLAQKGYGSPLHF.

This chain's CDR3 is CASSRGQDYEQYF. DNA for the CDR3: TGTGCCAGCAGCCGGGGACAGGACTACGAGCAGTACTTC. The chain employs TRBV28 and TRBJ2-7; 8 nucleotides match TRBD1. Germline-derived CDR1 and CDR2 are MDHEN and SYDVKM. CDR3 length: 13 amino acids. With 6 bases clipped from V and 3 bases from J, the junction kept 4 bases outside the gene matches.

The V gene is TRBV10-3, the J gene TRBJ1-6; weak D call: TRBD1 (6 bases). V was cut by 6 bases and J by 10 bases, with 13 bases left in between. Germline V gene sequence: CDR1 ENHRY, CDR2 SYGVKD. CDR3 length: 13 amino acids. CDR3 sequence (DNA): TGTGCCATCAGACAGGGTATAGGGTCACCCCTCCACTTT. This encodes CAIRQGIGSPLHF.

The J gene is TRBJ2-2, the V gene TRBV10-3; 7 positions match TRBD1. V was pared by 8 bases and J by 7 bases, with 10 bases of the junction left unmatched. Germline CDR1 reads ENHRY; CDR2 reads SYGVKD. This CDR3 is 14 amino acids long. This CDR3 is CAIGQGEENGELFF. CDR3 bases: TGTGCCATCGGGCAGGGGGAAGAGAACGGGGAGCTGTTTTTT.

This chain's CDR3 is CASSQSGQGTGELFF. In DNA, the CDR3 is TGTGCCAGCAGCCAATCGGGACAGGGGACCGGGGAGCTGTTTTTT. The V gene is TRBV7-6, the J gene TRBJ2-2, with 10 bases lining up with TRBD1. Germline CDR1 SGHVS, CDR2 FNYEAQ. There are 15 residues in the CDR3. V lost 5 bases to trimming and J lost 5 bases; unmatched junction nucleotides: 5.

DNA of the CDR3: TGTGCCAGTATGCGTAAGGGGGTTAATGAAAAACTGTTTTTT. It yields the protein CASMRKGVNEKLFF. The chain has TRBV19 and TRBJ1-4; a possible D gene is TRBD1 (6 bases). Germline CDR1 LNHDA, CDR2 SQIVND (reference sequence). V gave up 7 bases and J gave up 4 bases, with 13 bases separating them. The CDR3 loop spans 14 amino acids.

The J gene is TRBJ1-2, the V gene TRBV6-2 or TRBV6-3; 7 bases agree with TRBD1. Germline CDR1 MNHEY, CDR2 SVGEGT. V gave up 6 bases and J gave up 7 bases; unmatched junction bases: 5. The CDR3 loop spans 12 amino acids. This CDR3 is CASSLQGFGYTF. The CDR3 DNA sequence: TGTGCCAGCAGCCTACAGGGGTTTGGCTACACCTTC.

The CDR3 DNA sequence: TGTGCCAGCAGCCCCCGGGACAGACCTCCCTACGAGCAGTACTTC. Amino acids: CASSPRDRPPYEQYF. The J gene is TRBJ2-7, the V gene TRBV3-1 (or the pseudogene TRBV3-2), with 7 bases matching TRBD1. Losses at the gene ends were 4 bases for V and 2 bases for J; bases not matched to a gene: 8. The CDR3 extends over 15 amino acids. Germline assignment: CDR1 LGHDT and CDR2 YNNKEL (reference sequence).

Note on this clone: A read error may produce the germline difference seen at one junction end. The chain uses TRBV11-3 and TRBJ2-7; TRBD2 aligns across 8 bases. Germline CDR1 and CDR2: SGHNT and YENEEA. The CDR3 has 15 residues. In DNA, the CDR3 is TGTGCCACCAGCCAAGACGGGGGGGGAGCCTACGAGCAGTACTTC. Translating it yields CATSQDGGGAYEQYF.

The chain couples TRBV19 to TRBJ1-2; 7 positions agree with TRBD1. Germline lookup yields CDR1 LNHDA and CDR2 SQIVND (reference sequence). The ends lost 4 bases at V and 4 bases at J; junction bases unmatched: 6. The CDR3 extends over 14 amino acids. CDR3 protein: CASSKQGISYGYTF. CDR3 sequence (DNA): TGTGCCAGTAGTAAACAGGGGATAAGCTATGGCTACACCTTC.

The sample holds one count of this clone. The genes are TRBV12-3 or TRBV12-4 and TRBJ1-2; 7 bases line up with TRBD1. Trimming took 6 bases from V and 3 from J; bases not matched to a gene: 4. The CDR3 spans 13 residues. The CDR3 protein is CASRVTGDYGYTF. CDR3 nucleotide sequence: TGTGCCAGCAGGGTCACAGGGGACTATGGCTACACCTTC.

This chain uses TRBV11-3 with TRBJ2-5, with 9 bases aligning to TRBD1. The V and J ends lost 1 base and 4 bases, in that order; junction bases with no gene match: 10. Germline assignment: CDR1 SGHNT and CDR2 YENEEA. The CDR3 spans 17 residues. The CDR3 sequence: CASSLGAQGAGVETQYF. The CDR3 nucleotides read TGTGCCAGCAGCTTAGGAGCACAGGGGGCTGGGGTAGAGACCCAGTACTTC.

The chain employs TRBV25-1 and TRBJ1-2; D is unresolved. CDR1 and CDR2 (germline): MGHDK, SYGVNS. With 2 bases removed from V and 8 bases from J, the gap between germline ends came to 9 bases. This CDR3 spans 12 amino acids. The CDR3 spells CASSEGPLGYTF. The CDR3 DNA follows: TGTGCCAGCAGTGAAGGGCCTTTAGGCTACACCTTC.

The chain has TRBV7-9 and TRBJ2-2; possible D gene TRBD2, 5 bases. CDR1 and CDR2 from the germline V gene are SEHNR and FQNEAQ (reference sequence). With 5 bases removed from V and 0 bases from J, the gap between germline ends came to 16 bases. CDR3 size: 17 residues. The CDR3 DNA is TGTGCCAGCAGCCCTTTTGAGGGAGATCCGAACACCGGGGAGCTGTTTTTT. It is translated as CASSPFEGDPNTGELFF. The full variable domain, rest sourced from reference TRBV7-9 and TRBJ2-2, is DTGVSQNPRHKITKRGQNVTFRCDPISEHNRLYWYRQTLGQGPEFLTYFQNEAQLEKSRLLSDRFSAERPKGSFSTLEIQRTEQGDSAMYLCASSPFEGDPNTGELFFGEGSRLTVL.

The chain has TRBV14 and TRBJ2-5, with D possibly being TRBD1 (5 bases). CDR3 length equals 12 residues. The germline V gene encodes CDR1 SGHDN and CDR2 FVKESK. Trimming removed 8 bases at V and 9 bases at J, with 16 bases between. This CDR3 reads CASGAFGRAQYF. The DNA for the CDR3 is TGTGCCAGCGGGGCTTTTGGTCGAGCCCAGTACTTC.